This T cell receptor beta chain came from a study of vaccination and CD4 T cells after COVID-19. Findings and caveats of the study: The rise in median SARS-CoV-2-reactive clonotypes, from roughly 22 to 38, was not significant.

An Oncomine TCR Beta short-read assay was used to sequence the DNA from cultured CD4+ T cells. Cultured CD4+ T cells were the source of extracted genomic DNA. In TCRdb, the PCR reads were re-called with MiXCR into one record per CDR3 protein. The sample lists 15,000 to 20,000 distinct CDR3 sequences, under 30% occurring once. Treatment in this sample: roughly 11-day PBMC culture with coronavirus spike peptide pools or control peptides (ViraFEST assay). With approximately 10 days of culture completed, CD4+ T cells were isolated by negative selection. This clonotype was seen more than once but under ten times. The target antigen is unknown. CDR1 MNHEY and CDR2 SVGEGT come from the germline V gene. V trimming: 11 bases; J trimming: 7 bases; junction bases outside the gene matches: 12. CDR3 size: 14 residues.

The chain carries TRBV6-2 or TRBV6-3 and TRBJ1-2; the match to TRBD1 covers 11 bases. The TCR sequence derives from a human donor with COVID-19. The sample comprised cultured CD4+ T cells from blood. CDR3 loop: CAAFRTGGEVGYTF. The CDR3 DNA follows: TGTGCCGCTTTTCGGACAGGGGGCGAGGTTGGCTACACCTTC.